This T cell receptor beta chain was found in a study of T cells in Graves' hyperthyroidism and ophthalmopathy. General study points: Blood also carried most thyroid clonotypes expanded above 0.001. Ophthalmopathy was separated from stable hyperthyroidism by a 13 V-J model.

The V end was cut by 1 base, the J end by 3 bases, with 15 bases between. The CDR3 sequence is 17 residues long. In this sample, this clonotype turned up many times. The antigen is undetermined. Amplified TCR beta CDR3 regions came from RNA transcripts. HTBI primers were employed in a first-round RT-PCR of the TCR CDR3. TCRdb ran MiXCR on the multiplex PCR reads and lists one entry per CDR3 protein. The data hold roughly 560,000 distinct CDR3 sequences, with approximately 15% observed a single time. This TCR came from a woman in her 40s with Graves' ophthalmopathy. Source material: blood. The rearrangement links TRBV12-3 or TRBV12-4 to TRBJ2-2; a weak D match, TRBD1 (5 bases). The CDR3 nucleotides are TGTGCCAGCAGTTTAGACAGCAGGGTGCCGTACACCGGGGAGCTGTTTTTT. It is translated as CASSLDSRVPYTGELFF.